A single T cell receptor (beta chain) is shown here with its context. Its target antigen remains unknown. This sequence may be a read error, since a much larger clone differs from it by one base. This entry comes from a study of T cells in Graves' hyperthyroidism and ophthalmopathy (dated by TCRdb to the late 2010s). Looking at the study overall: Peripheral blood was sampled at the time of initial diagnosis, prior to any treatment. TCR V-J signatures able to tell the groups apart were searched for in a discovery cohort of around 95 patients, of whom roughly 42 had Graves' ophthalmopathy and 57 had stable Graves' hyperthyroidism. Prospective prediction of ophthalmopathy was tested in an independent validation cohort consisting of 18 hyperthyroidism patients and around 16 patients who later progressed to ophthalmopathy. The approximately 100 discovery patients were randomly divided into training and test sets at a 7:3 ratio. The study also compared thyroid tissue and blood T-cell repertoires from more than 5 Graves' hyperthyroidism patients. Following sampling, methimazole starting at 30 mg daily was given to hyperthyroidism patients, and high-dose intravenous methylprednisolone was given to ophthalmopathy patients. The paper describes TCR Vbeta CDR3 sequencing of more than 120 peripheral blood samples, made up of some 42 ophthalmopathy patients, 70 to 80 hyperthyroidism patients and about 17 progressor patients. Findings and caveats that apply to the study as a whole: Sample size was not statistically predetermined, and blinding of investigators to group allocation was not performed. In validation, the model predicted progression to ophthalmopathy with about 71% sensitivity and roughly 75% specificity, a median of 6.5 months before onset. In cross-validation, a model built on a 13 V-J signature told ophthalmopathy apart from stable hyperthyroidism with just under 90% sensitivity and approximately 84% specificity, and in testing the same model reached 80%/75%. Most expanded thyroid clonotypes (frequency above 0.001) were also detected in blood, suggesting blood repertoires may reflect thyroid immune responses.

Stable Graves' hyperthyroidism was defined as no progression to ophthalmopathy during 18 months of follow-up. Hyperthyroidism patients were newly diagnosed, with disease duration under 2 months, and aged 18 to 65 years. Any patient with an uncontrolled infection, another autoimmune disease, pregnancy or lactation was excluded. Diagnoses relied on clinical symptoms, serum thyroxine and TRAb, thyroid ultrasound and orbital computed tomography. Ficoll-Paque density gradient centrifugation was used to isolate PBMCs from approximately 11 ml of fresh peripheral blood. Total RNA was extracted using Trizol reagent, and RNA quality was assessed on an Agilent 2100 Bioanalyzer. TCR beta CDR3 regions were amplified from RNA transcripts. The first round of RT-PCR for the TCR CDR3 was performed with the HTBI primer set and the Qiagen OneStep RT-PCR kit. Libraries were constructed in a second round of multiplex PCR, after which size selection and purification were carried out. The libraries were sequenced on an Illumina HiSeq2000 using paired-end 100 bp reads. Regarding the original processing steps: SOAPnuke was used to process the raw data, removing reads that contained adapters or uncalled bases, had a mean Phred below 15, or lacked an exact match to the constant primer or identifier. High-quality paired reads were merged with COPE v1.2.5, and unique nucleotide sequences were defined as clonotypes. MiTCR v1.1 was used to align the clonotypes against IMGT TRBV, TRBD and TRBJ reference segments. Only V-J combinations with frequency above 0.0001, covering approximately 99% of repertoires, were analysed. A TCS score was defined as the ratio of F50 (clonal expansion) to E x V (chaos), with BLOSUM62-based TCRdist applied between CDR3 peptides within each V-J. Welch's t-statistics and random forest reduced around 510 V-J features to 13, which were used in a naive Bayes classifier (R e1071). The public reads were reanalyzed by TCRdb: fastp trimming at Q25, MiXCR alignment, in-frame beta chains only. One record per CDR3 amino acid sequence lists the most common genes and DNA. The V and J calls were determined by TCRdb, not by the authors. Counted in this sample were fewer than 350,000 distinct CDR3 sequences; roughly a fifth of them appeared once. The leading ten clones occupy under 55% of the sample.

The CDR1 and CDR2 encoded by the germline V gene are MNHNS and SASEGT. From the cysteine up to the phenylalanine, the CDR3 has a length of 16 residues. Just the 48-base CDR3 DNA is kept, in frame starting at base 1. This sequence uses TRBV6-1 and TRBJ1-5, and 11 junction bases match TRBD1. Source material: blood. This TCR derives from a woman aged 45-65 years with Graves' hyperthyroidism. Here the CDR3 is given as CASSPRDRGSNQPRHF. The DNA is as follows: TGTGCCAGCAGTCCCCGGGACAGGGGGAGCAATCAGCCCCGGCATTTT.